The entry below gives a single TCR beta chain sequence along with its context. Trimming took 3 bases from V and 10 from J; bases not matched to a gene: 1. This CDR3 spans 11 amino acids. The germline V gene has CDR1 MNHNS and CDR2 SASEGT. These data originate in a study of CD4 T cells in relation to SARS-CoV-2 and coronaviruses. Profiled with immunoSEQ multiplex PCR; TCRdb holds only in-frame clones, not every one. The table lists 58,000 or so clones, just over 90% of them singletons. The source of this sequence is an adult with COVID-19. Sequenced sample: naive CD4+ T cells from PBMCs. Documented subset: naive CD4+ T cells isolated by negative enrichment. The genes are TRBV6-1 and TRBJ2-7; 9 nucleotides line up with TRBD1. Here the CDR3 DNA reads TGTGCCAGCAGTGAGGGACAGGGACAGTACTTC. It translates to CASSEGQGQYF.